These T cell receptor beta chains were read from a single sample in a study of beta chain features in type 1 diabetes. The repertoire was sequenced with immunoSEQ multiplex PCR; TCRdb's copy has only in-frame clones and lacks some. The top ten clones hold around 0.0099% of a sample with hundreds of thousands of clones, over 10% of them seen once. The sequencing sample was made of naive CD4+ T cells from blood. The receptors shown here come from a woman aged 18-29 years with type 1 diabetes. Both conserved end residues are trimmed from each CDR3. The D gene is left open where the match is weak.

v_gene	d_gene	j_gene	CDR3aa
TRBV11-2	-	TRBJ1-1	ASSPFDSLNTEAF
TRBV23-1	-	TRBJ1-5	ASSQSKAARACQPQH
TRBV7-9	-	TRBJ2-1	ASSLAGLGRLEQF
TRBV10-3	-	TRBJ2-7	AIRRGSYEQY
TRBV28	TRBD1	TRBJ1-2	ATRRGLGYGYT
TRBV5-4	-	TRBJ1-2	ASSGRVYGYT
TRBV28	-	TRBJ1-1	ASSYRVGNTEAF
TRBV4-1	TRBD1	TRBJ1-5	ASSQGRQGSNQPQH
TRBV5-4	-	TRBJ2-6	ASRNKDWGHPRFGANVLT
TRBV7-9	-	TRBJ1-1	ASSLQGGGTEAF
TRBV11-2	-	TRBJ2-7	ASSLAHLAKDEQY
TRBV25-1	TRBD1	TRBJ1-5	ASSESHRGNQPQH
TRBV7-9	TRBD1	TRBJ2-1	ASSSGQTSYNEQF
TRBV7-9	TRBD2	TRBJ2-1	ASSLFSTGGNNEQF
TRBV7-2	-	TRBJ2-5	ASEEPPKTQY
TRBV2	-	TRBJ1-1	ASSVDKWNTEAF
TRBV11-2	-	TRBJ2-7	ASSTVRRYYEQY
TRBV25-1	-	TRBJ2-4	ASSDVGGYGKNIQY
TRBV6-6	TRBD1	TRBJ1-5	ASRPGQGASQPQH
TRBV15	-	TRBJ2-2	ATSRDRVPGELF
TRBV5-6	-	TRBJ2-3	ASSLGGVADTQY
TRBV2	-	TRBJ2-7	ASRERGYEQY
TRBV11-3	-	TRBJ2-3	ASSPTAGRDTQY
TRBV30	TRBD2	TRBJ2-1	AWSRSGSGDNEQF
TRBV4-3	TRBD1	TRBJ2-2	ASSQRTGFDTTGELF
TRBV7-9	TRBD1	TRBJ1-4	ASSTRGQRLF
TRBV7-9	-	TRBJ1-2	ASSLRQAGVYGYT
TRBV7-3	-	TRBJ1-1	ASSLTGEANTEAF
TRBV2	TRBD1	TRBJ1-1	ASSVQGRRNTEAF
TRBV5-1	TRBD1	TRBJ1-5	ASSPGQNNQPQH
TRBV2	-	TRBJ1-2	ASTERFPGYT